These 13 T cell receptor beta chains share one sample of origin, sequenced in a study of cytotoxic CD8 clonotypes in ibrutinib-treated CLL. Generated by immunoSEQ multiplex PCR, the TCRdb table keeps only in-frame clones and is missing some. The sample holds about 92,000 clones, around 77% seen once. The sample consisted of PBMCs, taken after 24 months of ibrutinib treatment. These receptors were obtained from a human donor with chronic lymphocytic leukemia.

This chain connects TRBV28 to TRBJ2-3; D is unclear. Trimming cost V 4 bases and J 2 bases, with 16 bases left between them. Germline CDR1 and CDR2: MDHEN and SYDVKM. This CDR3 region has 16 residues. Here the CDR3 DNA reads TGTGCCAGCAGTTCCCTCTCCGGGTGGGACACAGATACGCAGTATTTT. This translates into CASSSLSGWDTDTQYF.

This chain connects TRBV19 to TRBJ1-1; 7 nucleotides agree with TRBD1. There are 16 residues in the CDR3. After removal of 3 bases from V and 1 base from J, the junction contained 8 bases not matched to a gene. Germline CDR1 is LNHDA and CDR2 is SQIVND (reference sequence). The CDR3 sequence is CASSIPSGGANTEAFF. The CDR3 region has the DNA TGTGCCAGTAGTATCCCTTCAGGGGGAGCGAACACTGAAGCTTTCTTT.

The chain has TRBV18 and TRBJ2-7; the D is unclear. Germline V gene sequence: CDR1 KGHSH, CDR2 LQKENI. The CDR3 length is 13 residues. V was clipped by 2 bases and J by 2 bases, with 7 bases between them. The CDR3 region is CASSPDLTYEQYF. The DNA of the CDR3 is TGTGCCAGCTCACCAGACTTAACCTACGAGCAGTACTTC.

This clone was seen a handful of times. Here the CDR3 reads CASSLAGTEAFF. DNA of the CDR3: TGTGCCAGCAGCTTAGCTGGCACTGAAGCTTTCTTT. V usage is TRBV11-2 and J usage is TRBJ1-1; D ambiguous. Germline CDR1 SGHAT, CDR2 FQNNGV. V lost 1 base to trimming and J lost 4 bases, with 4 bases between them. This CDR3 comprises 12 residues. Filled out from reference TRBV11-2 and TRBJ1-1, the complete variable domain reads EAGVAQSPRYKIIEKRQSVAFWCNPISGHATLYWYQQILGQGPKLLIQFQNNGVVDDSQLPKDRFSAERLKGVDSTLKIQPAKLEDSAVYLCASSLAGTEAFFGQGTRLTVV.

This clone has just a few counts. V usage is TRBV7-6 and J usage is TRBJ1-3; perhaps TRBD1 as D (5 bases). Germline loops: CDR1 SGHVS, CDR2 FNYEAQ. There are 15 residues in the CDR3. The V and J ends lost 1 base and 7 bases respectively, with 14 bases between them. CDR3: CASSLGQGTSNTIYF. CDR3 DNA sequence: TGTGCCAGCAGCTTAGGGCAGGGCACGTCGAACACCATATATTTT.

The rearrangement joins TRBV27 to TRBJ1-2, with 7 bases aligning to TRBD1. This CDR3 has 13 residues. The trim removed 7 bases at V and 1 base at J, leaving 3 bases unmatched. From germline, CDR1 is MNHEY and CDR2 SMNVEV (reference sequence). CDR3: CASKGQINYGYTF. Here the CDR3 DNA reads TGTGCCAGCAAGGGACAGATTAACTATGGCTACACCTTC.

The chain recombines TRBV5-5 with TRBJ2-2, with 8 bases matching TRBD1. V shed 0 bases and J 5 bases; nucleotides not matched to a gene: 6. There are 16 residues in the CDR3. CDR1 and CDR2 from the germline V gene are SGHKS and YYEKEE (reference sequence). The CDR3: CASSLVSGGGTGELFF. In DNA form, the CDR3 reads TGTGCCAGCAGCTTGGTTTCAGGGGGCGGAACCGGGGAGCTGTTTTTT.

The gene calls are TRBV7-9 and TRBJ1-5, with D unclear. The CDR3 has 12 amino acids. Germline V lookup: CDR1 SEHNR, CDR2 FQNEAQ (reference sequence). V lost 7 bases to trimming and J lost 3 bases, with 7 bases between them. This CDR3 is CASTLDNQPQHF. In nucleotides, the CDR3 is TGTGCCAGCACCCTCGACAATCAGCCCCAGCATTTT.

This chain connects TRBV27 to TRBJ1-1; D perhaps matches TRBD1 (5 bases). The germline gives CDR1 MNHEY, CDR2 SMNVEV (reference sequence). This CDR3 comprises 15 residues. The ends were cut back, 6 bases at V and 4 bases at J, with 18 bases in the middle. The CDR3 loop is CASRTSGPAATEAFF. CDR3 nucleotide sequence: TGTGCCAGCAGAACCTCGGGACCGGCGGCCACTGAAGCTTTCTTT.

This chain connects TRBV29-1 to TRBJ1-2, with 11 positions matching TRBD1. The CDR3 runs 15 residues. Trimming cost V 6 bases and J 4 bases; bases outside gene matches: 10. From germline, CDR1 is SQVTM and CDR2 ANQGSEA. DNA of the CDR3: TGCAGCGTCCTCTTGGACAGGGGGCGTATCTATGGCTACACCTTC. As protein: CSVLLDRGRIYGYTF.

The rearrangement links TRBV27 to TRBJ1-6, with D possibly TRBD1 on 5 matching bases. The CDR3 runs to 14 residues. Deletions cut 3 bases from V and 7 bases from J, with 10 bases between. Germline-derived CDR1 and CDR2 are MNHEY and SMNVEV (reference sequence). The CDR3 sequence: CASSFRQFNSPLHF. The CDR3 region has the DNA TGTGCCAGCAGTTTTCGACAGTTCAATTCACCCCTCCACTTT.

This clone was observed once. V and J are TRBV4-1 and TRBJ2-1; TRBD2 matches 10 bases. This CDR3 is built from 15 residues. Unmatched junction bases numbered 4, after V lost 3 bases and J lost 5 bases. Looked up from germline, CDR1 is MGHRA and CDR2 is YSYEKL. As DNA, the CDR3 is TGCGCCAGCAGCCAGGAAACTAGCGGGAACAATGAGCAGTTCTTC. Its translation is CASSQETSGNNEQFF.

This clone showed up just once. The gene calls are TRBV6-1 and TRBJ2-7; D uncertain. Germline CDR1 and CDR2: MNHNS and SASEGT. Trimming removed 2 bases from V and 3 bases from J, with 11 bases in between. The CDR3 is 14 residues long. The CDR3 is CASSERPGDYEQYF. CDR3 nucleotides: TGTGCCAGCAGTGAAAGGCCAGGCGACTACGAGCAGTACTTC.